The source of this T cell receptor (beta chain) is a study of a mutant IDH1 vaccine in newly diagnosed glioma. The protocol was immunoSEQ multiplex PCR, while the TCRdb copy is restricted to in-frame clones and leaves out a portion. The repertoire has 50,000 to 70,000 clones, roughly 68% of them found once; the top ten carry 4.7%. Sample time point: week 35, safety follow-up. The investigators gave 300 ug of mutant IDH1 20-mer peptide in each vaccine dose, together with topical imiquimod. Each astrocytoma in the donors was new, WHO grade 3 or 4, IDH1-mutant and ATRX-lost. A remark on this clone: Its antigen is not known.

Trimming took off 2 bases at V and 3 bases at J, with 7 bases between the two ends. The CDR3 runs to 14 residues. Germline V CDR1 and CDR2: WNHNN, SYGVQD (reference sequence). The sequencing used PBMCs, collected from a glioma patient whose treatment included an IDH1 peptide vaccine. The chain couples TRBV10-1 to TRBJ1-4; D ambiguous. The sequence came from a man aged 50 to 60 with glioma. The CDR3, as DNA: TGCGCCAGCAGTGAGAAGGGTGCTAATGAAAAACTGTTTTTT. This translates into CASSEKGANEKLFF.